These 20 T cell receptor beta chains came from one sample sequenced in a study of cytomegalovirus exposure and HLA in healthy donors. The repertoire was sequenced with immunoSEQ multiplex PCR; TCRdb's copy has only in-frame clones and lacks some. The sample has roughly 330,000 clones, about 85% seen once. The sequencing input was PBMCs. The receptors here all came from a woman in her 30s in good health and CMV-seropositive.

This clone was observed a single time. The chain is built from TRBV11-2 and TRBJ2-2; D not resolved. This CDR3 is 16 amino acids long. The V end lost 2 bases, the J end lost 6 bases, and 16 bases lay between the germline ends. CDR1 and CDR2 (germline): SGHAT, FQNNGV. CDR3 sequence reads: CASSLTSPVLSGELFF. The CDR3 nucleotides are TGTGCCAGCAGCTTAACGTCGCCAGTACTTTCCGGGGAGCTGTTTTTT.

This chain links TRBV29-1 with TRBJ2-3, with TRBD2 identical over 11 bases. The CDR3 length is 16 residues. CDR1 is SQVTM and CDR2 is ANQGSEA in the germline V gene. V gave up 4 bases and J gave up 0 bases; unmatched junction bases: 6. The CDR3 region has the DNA TGCAGCGTTGTTCGGCTAGCGGGGGGTAGCACAGATACGCAGTATTTT. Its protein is CSVVRLAGGSTDTQYF.

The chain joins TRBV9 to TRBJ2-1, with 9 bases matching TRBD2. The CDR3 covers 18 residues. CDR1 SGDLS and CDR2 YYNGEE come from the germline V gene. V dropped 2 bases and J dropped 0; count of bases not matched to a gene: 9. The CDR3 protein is CASSVDRLAETSYNEQFF. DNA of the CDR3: TGTGCCAGCAGCGTGGATCGACTAGCGGAAACCTCCTACAATGAGCAGTTCTTC. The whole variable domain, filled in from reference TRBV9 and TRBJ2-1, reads DSGVTQTPKHLITATGQRVTLRCSPRSGDLSVYWYQQSLDQGLQFLIQYYNGEERAKGNILERFSAQQFPDLHSELNLSSLELGDSALYFCASSVDRLAETSYNEQFFGPGTRLTVL.

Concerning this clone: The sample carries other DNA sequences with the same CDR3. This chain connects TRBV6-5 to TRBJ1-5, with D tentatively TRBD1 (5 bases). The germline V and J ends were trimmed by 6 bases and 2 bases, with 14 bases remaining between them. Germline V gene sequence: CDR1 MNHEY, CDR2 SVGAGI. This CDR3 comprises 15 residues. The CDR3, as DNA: TGTGCCAGCAGCCCCGACGGGACCCGCAATCAGCCCCAGCATTTT. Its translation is CASSPDGTRNQPQHF.

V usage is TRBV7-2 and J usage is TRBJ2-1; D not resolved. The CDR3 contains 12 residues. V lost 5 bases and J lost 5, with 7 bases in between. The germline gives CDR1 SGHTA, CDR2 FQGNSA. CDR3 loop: CASSPKNNEQFF. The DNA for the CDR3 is TGTGCCAGCAGCCCCAAGAACAATGAGCAGTTCTTC.

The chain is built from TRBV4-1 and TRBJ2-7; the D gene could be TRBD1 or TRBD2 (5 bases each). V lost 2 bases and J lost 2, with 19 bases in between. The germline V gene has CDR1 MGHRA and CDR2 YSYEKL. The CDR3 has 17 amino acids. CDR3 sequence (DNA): TGCGCCAGCAGCCAATTATCTGGGACGAGCCTCCCCTACGAGCAGTACTTC. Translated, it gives CASSQLSGTSLPYEQYF.

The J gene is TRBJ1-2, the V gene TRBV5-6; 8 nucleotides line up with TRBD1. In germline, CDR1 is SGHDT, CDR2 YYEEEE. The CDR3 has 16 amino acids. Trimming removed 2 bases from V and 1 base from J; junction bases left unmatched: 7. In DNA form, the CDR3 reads TGTGCCAGCAGCTTTCTCCACAGGGGGGGTAACTATGGCTACACCTTC. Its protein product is CASSFLHRGGNYGYTF. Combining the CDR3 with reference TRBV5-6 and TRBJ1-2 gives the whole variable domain DAGVTQSPTHLIKTRGQQVTLRCSPKSGHDTVSWYQQALGQGPQFIFQYYEEEERQRGNFPDRFSGHQFPNYSSELNVNALLLGDSALYLCASSFLHRGGNYGYTFGSGTRLTVV.

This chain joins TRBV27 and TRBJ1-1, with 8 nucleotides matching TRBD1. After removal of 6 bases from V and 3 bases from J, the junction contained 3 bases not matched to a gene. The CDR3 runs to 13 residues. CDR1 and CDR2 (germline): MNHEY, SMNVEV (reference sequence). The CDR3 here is CASSPGGHTEAFF. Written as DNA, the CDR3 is TGTGCCAGCAGCCCAGGGGGCCACACTGAAGCTTTCTTT.

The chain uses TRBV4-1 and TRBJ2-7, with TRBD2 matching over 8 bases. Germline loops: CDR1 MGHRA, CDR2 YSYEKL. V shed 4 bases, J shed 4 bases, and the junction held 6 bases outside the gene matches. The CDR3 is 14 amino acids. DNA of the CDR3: TGCGCCAGCAGCCCAACCGCTAGCGGGTACGAGCAGTACTTC. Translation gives CASSPTASGYEQYF.

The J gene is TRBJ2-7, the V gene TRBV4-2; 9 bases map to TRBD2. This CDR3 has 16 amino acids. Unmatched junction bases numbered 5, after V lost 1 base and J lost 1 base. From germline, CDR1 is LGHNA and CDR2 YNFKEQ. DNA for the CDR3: TGTGCCAGCAGCCAAGTCGGGACTAGCTCTTCCTACGAGCAGTACTTC. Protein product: CASSQVGTSSSYEQYF.

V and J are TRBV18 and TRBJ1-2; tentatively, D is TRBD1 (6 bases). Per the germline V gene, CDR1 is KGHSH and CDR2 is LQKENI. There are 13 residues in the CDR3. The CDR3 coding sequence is TGTGCAGCCGGGGGGCCCCCACCAGACTCCTACACCTTC. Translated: CAAGGPPPDSYTF.

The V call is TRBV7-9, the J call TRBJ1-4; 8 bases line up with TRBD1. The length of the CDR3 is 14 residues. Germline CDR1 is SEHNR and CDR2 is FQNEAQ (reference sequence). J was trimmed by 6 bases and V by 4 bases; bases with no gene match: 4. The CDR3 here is CASSSGQGHEKLFF. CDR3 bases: TGTGCCAGCAGCTCCGGACAGGGCCATGAAAAACTGTTTTTT.

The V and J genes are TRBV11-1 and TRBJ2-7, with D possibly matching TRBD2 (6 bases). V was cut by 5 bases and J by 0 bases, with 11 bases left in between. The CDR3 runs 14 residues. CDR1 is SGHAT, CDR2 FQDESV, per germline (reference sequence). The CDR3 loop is CASSLGGTSYEQYF. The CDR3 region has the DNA TGTGCCAGCAGCCTGGGCGGGACCTCCTACGAGCAGTACTTC.

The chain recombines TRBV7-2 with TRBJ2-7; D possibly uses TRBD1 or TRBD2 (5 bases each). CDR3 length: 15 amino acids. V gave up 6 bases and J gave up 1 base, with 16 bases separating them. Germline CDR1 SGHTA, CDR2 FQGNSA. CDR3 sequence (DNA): TGTGCCAGCAGGGCTCCGGGACGCCTTTCCTACGAGCAGTACTTC. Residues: CASRAPGRLSYEQYF.

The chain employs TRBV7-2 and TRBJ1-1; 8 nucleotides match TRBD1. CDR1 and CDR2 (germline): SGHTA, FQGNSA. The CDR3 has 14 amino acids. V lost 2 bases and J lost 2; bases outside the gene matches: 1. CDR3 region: CASSLTGGNTEAFF. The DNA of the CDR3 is TGTGCCAGCAGCTTAACAGGGGGAAACACTGAAGCTTTCTTT.

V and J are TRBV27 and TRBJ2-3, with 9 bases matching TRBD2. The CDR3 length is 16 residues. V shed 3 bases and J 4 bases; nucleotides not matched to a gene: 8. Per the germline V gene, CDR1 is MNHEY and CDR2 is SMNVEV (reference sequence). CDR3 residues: CASSLIGGRASDTQYF. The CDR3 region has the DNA TGTGCCAGCAGTTTGATTGGCGGGAGGGCCTCAGATACGCAGTATTTT.

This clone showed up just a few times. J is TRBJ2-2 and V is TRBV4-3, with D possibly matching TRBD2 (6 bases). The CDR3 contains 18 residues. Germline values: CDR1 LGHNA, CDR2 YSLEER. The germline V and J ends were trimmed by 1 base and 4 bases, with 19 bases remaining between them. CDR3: CASSQAGVGSGTTGELFF. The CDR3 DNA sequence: TGCGCCAGCAGCCAAGCGGGAGTTGGTAGCGGTACCACCGGGGAGCTGTTTTTT.

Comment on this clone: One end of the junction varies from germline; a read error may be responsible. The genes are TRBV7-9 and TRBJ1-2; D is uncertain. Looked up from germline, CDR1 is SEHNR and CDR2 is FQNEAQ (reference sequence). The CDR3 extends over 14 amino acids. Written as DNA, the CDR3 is TGTGCCAGCAGCTCTCTTACCGGCATGATTTTTAACGCCTTC. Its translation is CASSSLTGMIFNAF.

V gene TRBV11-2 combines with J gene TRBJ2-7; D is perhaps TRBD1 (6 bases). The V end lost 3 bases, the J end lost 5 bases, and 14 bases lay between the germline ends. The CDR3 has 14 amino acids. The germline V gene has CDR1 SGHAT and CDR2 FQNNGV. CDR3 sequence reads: CASSLLQGSDEQYF. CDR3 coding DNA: TGTGCCAGCAGCTTGTTACAGGGTTCGGACGAGCAGTACTTC.

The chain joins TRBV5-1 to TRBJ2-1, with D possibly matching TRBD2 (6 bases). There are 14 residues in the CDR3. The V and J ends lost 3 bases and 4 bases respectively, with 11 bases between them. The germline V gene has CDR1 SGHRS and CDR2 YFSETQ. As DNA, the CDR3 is TGCGCCAGCAGCTCGAGGGCGGGATACAATGAGCAGTTCTTC. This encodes CASSSRAGYNEQFF.